This section outlines one T cell receptor (beta chain) sequence together with its context. The protocol was immunoSEQ multiplex PCR, while the TCRdb copy is restricted to in-frame clones and leaves out a portion. The table lists about 380,000 clones, about 88% of them singletons. The sample comes from a study of blood T cell repertoires in COVID-19. The germline V and J ends were trimmed by 2 bases and 0 bases, with 16 bases remaining between them. CDR1 is MGHDK, CDR2 SYGVNS, per germline. This CDR3 region has 18 residues. V gene TRBV25-1 combines with J gene TRBJ1-4; TRBD1 might be the D (6 bases). Sequenced: PBMCs or T cells enriched from blood (not recorded which). The sequence was collected from a woman younger than 45 who had recovered from COVID-19. The CDR3 protein is CASSEVVRGTATNEKLFF. The CDR3 DNA sequence: TGTGCCAGCAGTGAAGTCGTTAGGGGGACGGCAACTAATGAAAAACTGTTTTTT.